One and the same sample provided the 6 T cell receptor beta chains below, sequenced in a study of cytomegalovirus exposure and HLA in healthy donors. The PCR made use of 60 Vbeta and 13 Jbeta primers. Measured with immunoSEQ multiplex PCR; TCRdb has only the in-frame clones, and not every one. The sample gives about 130,000 clones, 74% of which show up once; 4% is in the top ten. The specimen sequenced was PBMCs. Receptor source: a middle-aged man in good health and CMV-seropositive.

V is TRBV13 and J is TRBJ1-1; no clear D gene. The CDR3 sequence is 12 residues long. Germline CDR1 is PRHDT and CDR2 is FYEKMQ (reference sequence). V lost 5 bases to trimming and J lost 0 bases, with 4 bases between them. The CDR3 region is CASSLLNTEAFF. The CDR3 DNA reads as TGTGCCAGCAGCCTATTGAACACTGAAGCTTTCTTT.

V gene TRBV5-4 combines with J gene TRBJ2-3; D gene unclear. Germline-derived CDR1 and CDR2 are SGHNT and YYREEE (reference sequence). Trimming shortened V by 0 bases and J by 5 bases, and 4 bases separated the two germline ends. The CDR3 sequence is 12 residues long. The CDR3 protein is CASSLDLDTQYF. As DNA, the CDR3 is TGTGCCAGCAGCTTGGATCTAGATACGCAGTATTTT.

The CDR3 sequence is CASTPRRLTSTDTQYF. CDR3 DNA: TGTGCCAGCACTCCGCGTCGGTTAACTAGCACAGATACGCAGTATTTT. The rearrangement uses TRBV27 and TRBJ2-3; D is unclear. The CDR3 is 16 residues long. V lost 7 bases to trimming and J lost 0 bases, with 17 bases between them. In germline, CDR1 is MNHEY, CDR2 SMNVEV (reference sequence).

This chain joins TRBV30 and TRBJ2-3; the match to TRBD1 covers 9 bases. J gave up 5 bases and V 2 bases, and 8 bases lay outside the gene matches. The CDR3 length is 15 residues. Germline CDR1 is GTSNPN and CDR2 is SVGIG (reference sequence). CDR3 in DNA: TGTGCCTGGAGTAGGGACAGGGTATTAGGAGATACGCAGTATTTT. This encodes CAWSRDRVLGDTQYF.

This chain connects TRBV25-1 to TRBJ1-1; 7 bases are a match to TRBD1. Looked up from germline, CDR1 is MGHDK and CDR2 is SYGVNS. Unmatched junction bases numbered 5, after V lost 7 bases and J lost 3 bases. The CDR3 has 13 amino acids. CDR3 protein: CASIGTGDTEAFF. The CDR3 DNA is TGTGCCAGCATCGGCACAGGGGACACTGAAGCTTTCTTT.

This rearrangement joins TRBV5-1 to TRBJ2-7; 8 nucleotides agree with TRBD1. CDR1 and CDR2 from the germline V gene are SGHRS and YFSETQ. The CDR3 loop spans 13 amino acids. The J segment lost 4 bases and the V segment lost 3 bases, leaving 3 bases of the junction unmatched. The CDR3 loop reads CASSSRGLYEQYF. Written as DNA, the CDR3 is TGCGCCAGCAGCTCCAGGGGGCTGTACGAGCAGTACTTC.